This T cell receptor (beta chain) was sequenced for a study of blood T cells in healthy people across ages. Trimming stripped 3 bases from V and 8 bases from J, with 14 bases between. The CDR3 is 14 amino acids. CDR1 DFQATT and CDR2 SNEGSKA come from the germline V gene (reference sequence). Primed by a sample-barcoded 5' primer and a J-beta primer mix, a second PCR proceeded for about 7 to 11 cycles. TCRdb re-called the 5' RACE reads with MiXCR, one entry per CDR3 protein. In the table there are some 1.8 million distinct CDR3 sequences, 35% to 50% of which are singletons. This clonotype was obtained from a human donor in good health. The source material was blood. The chain employs TRBV20-1 and TRBJ1-6; no clear D. The CDR3 DNA sequence: TGCAGTGCTAGGGCGGGCTCTGTGGATTCACCCCTCCACTTT. Amino acids: CSARAGSVDSPLHF.